The entry below gives a single TCR beta chain sequence along with its context. Combining iRepertoire HTBI primers with Arm-PCR of CDR3 regions, the authors built TCR beta libraries. Original analysis: Across the samples, identification revealed about 62 TRBV and 15 or so TRBJ segments. TCRdb reanalysed the multiplex PCR reads using MiXCR and keeps one entry per CDR3 protein. These V and J calls are TCRdb output, not the study's own analysis. The sample lists 450,000 to 600,000 distinct CDR3 sequences; roughly 12% were seen once. The trim removed 5 bases at V and 0 bases at J, leaving 13 bases unmatched. The CDR3 consists of 18 residues. The germline CDR1 and CDR2 sequences are LNHDA and SQIVND (reference sequence). The data were obtained in a study of regulatory T cells in long-lasting Graves disease. Specified time point: newly diagnosed GD, antithyroid drugs for less than 3 months. RNA isolated from PBMCs was used to make the TCR library. Staff took around 9 milliliters of peripheral blood and put it into EDTA tubes.

These data also formed part of another study, on T cells in Graves' hyperthyroidism and ophthalmopathy.

This sequence originates from a young man with Graves disease. The chain couples TRBV19 to TRBJ2-1; 7 bases agree with TRBD2. This material consisted of peripheral blood mononuclear cells (PBMCs), taken at new diagnosis, from a patient treated with antithyroid drugs. DNA of the CDR3: TGTGCCAGTAGTGGCGGGGGATACTTAGAGAGCTCCTACAATGAGCAGTTCTTC. It codes for CASSGGGYLESSYNEQFF.